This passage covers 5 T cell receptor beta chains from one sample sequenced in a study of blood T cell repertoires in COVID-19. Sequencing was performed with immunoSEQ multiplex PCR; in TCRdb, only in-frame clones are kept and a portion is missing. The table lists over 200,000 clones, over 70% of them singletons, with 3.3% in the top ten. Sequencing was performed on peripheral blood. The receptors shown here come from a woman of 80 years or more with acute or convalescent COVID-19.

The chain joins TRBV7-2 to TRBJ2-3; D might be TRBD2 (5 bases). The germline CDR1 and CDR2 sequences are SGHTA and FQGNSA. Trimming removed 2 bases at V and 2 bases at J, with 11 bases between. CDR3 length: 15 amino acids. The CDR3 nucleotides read TGTGCCAGCAGCTTACTCGGGATCCTCACAGATACGCAGTATTTT. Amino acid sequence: CASSLLGILTDTQYF. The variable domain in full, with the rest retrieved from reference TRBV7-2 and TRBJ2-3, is GAGVSQSPSNKVTEKGKDVELRCDPISGHTALYWYRQSLGQGLEFLIYFQGNSAPDKSGLPSDRFSAERTGGSVSTLTIQRTQQEDSAVYLCASSLLGILTDTQYFGPGTRLTVL.

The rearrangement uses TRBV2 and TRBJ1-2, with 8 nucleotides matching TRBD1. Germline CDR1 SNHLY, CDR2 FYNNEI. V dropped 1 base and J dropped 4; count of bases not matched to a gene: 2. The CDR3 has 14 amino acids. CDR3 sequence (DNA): TGTGCCAGCAGTGAAGTGGGACAGGTCTATGGCTACACCTTC. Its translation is CASSEVGQVYGYTF.

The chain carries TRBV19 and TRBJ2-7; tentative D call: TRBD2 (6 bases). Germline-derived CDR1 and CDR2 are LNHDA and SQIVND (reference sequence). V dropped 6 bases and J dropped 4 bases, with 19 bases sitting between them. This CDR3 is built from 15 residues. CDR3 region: CASSAEGLGEYEQYF. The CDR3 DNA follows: TGTGCCAGTAGCGCGGAGGGCCTCGGGGAATACGAGCAGTACTTC.

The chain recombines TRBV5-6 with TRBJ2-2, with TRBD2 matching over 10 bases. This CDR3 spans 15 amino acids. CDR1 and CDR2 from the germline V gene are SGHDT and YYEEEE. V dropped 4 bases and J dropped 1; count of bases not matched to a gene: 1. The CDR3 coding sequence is TGTGCCAGCAGCCGGACTAGCGGGAACACCGGGGAGCTGTTTTTT. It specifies CASSRTSGNTGELFF.

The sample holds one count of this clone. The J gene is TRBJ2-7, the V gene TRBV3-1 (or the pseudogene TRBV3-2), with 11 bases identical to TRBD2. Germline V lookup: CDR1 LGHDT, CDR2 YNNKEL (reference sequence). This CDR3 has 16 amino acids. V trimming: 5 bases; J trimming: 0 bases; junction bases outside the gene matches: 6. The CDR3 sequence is CASSFGTSGISYEQYF. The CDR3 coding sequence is TGTGCCAGCAGCTTCGGGACTAGCGGTATCTCCTACGAGCAGTACTTC.